The clone carrying this T cell receptor beta chain was counted between two and nine times. The antigen is not known. TCRdb reanalysed the reads using MiXCR and keeps one entry per CDR3 protein. The repertoire holds some 350,000 distinct CDR3 sequences, with 34% as singletons. Germline lookup yields CDR1 SNHLY and CDR2 FYNNEI. There are 17 residues in the CDR3. V was pared by 8 bases and J by 4 bases, with 15 bases of the junction left unmatched. The data stem from a study of T cell repertoires in cytomegalovirus infection. The source is a human donor in good health (CMV status not recorded). Some clones in this sample may be carry-over from other donors' samples. The rearrangement uses TRBV2 and TRBJ1-2; 11 nucleotides align to TRBD1. The material was cultured PBMCs, obtained from culture after CMV antigen stimulation. CDR3: CASDQFPRGQGVYGYTF. CDR3 nucleotides: TGTGCCAGCGATCAATTTCCGCGGGGACAGGGGGTCTATGGCTACACCTTC.